The source of this TCR beta chain is a study of control samples from healthy donors and cancer patients. Clones were read by immunoSEQ multiplex PCR, and TCRdb kept only the in-frame ones, dropping some. This sample has roughly 170,000 clones, with around 94% found just once. This CDR3 is 19 amino acids long. V was shortened by 0 bases and J by 5 bases, with 22 bases between the two germline ends. Per germline, CDR1 LNHDA and CDR2 SQIVND (reference sequence). The receptor comes from a young woman in good health. Sample: blood. The gene calls are TRBV19 and TRBJ1-4, with D perhaps TRBD1 (5 bases). CDR3 coding DNA: TGTGCCAGTAGTATAGATCTCTGGGACGGATCCGTTTCCAATGAAAAACTGTTTTTT. It codes for CASSIDLWDGSVSNEKLFF.